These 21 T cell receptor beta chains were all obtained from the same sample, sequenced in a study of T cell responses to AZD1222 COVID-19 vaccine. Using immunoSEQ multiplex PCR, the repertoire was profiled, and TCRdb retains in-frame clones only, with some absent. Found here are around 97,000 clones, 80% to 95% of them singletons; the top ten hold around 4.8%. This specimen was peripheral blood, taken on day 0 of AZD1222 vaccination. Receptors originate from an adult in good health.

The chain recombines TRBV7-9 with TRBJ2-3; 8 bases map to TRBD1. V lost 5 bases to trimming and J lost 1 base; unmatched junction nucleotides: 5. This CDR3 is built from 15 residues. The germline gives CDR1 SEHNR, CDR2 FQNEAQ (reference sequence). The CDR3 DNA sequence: TGTGCCAGCAGCGTAGACAGGGGCGGCACAGATACGCAGTATTTT. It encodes CASSVDRGGTDTQYF.

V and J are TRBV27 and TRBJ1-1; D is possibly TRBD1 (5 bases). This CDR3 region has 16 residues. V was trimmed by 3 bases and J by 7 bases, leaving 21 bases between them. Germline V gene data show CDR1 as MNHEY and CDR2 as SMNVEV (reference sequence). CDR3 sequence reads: CASSFGSGGTKNEAFF. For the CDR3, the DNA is TGTGCCAGCAGTTTCGGGTCGGGGGGAACTAAGAATGAAGCTTTCTTT.

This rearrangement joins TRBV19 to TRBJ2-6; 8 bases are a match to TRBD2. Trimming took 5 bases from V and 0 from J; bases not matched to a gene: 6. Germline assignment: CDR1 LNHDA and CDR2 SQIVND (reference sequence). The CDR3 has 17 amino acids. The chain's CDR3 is CASSLAGGYSGANVLTF. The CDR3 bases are TGTGCCAGTAGTCTGGCGGGGGGATACTCTGGGGCCAACGTCCTGACTTTC.

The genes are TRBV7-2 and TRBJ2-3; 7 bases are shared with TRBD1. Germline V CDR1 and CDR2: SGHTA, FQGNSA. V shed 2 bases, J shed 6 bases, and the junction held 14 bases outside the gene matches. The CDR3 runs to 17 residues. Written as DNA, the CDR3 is TGTGCCAGCAGCTTAAGGCCAGACAGGGATTATAAGGATACGCAGTATTTT. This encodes CASSLRPDRDYKDTQYF.

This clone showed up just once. CDR3 loop: CASSLRLGGINEQFF. CDR3 nucleotide sequence: TGCGCCAGCAGCTTGAGGTTAGGGGGGATCAATGAGCAGTTCTTC. V gene TRBV5-1 combines with J gene TRBJ2-1; D is possibly TRBD1 or TRBD2 (6 bases each). The V and J ends lost 1 base and 6 bases respectively, with 14 bases between them. Germline CDR1 SGHRS, CDR2 YFSETQ. The CDR3 runs 15 residues.

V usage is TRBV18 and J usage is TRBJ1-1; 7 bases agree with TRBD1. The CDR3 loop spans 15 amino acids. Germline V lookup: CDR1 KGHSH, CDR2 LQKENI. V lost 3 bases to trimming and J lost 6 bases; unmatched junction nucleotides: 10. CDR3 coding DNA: TGTGCCAGCTCACCCGAGCCAGGGGGACTGGCTGAAGCTTTCTTT. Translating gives CASSPEPGGLAEAFF.

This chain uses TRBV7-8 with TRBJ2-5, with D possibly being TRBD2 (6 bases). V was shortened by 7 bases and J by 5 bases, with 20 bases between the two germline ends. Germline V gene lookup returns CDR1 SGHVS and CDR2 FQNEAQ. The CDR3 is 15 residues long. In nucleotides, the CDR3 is TGTGCCAGCAAGAACCGGGCCCCAGGAGGGGAGACCCAGTACTTC. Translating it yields CASKNRAPGGETQYF.

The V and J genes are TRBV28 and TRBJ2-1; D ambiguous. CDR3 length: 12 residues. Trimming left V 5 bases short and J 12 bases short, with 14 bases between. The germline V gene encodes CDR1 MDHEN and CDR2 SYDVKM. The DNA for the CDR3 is TGTGCCAGCAGTCTGGACGGGTCGGCGCAGTTCTTC. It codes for CASSLDGSAQFF.

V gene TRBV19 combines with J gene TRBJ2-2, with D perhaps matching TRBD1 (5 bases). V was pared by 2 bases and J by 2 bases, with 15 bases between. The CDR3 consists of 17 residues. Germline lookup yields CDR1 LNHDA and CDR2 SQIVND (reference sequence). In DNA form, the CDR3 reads TGTGCCAGTAGTATAACAACAGGCGATACCAACACCGGGGAGCTGTTTTTT. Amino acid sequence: CASSITTGDTNTGELFF.

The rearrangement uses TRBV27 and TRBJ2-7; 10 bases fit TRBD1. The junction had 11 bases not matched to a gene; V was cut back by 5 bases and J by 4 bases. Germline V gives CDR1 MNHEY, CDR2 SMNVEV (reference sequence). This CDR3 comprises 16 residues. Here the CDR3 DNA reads TGTGCCAGCAGTCCCCGCTGGGACAGGGGCGGATACGAGCAGTACTTC. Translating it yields CASSPRWDRGGYEQYF.

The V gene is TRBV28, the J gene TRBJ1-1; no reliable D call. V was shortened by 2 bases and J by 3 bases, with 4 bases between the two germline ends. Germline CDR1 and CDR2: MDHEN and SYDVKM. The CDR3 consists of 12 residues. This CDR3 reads CASSLRDTEAFF. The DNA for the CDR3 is TGTGCCAGCAGTTTACGGGACACTGAAGCTTTCTTT.

CDR3 protein: CASSPLRNEKLFF. CDR3 coding DNA: TGTGCCAGCAGTCCCCTCAGAAATGAAAAACTGTTTTTT. The chain combines TRBV12-3 or TRBV12-4 with TRBJ1-4; D gene uncertain. Trimming cost V 5 bases and J 5 bases, with 9 bases left between them. This CDR3 has 13 amino acids.

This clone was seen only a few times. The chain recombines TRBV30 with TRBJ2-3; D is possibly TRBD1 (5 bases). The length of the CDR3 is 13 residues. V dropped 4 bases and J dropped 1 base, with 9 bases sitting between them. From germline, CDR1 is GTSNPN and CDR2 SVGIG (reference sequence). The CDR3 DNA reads TGTGCCTGGAATCCGACAGGCACAGATACGCAGTATTTT. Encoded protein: CAWNPTGTDTQYF.

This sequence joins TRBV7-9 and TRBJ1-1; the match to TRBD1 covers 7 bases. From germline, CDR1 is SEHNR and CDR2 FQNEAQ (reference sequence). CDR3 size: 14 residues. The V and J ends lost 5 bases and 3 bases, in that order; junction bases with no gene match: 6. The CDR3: CASSARQGYTEAFF. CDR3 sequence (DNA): TGTGCCAGCAGCGCCCGACAGGGATACACTGAAGCTTTCTTT.

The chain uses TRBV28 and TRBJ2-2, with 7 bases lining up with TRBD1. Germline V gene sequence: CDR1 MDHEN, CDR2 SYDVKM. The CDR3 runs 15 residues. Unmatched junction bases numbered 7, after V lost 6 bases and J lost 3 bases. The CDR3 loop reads CASRPGGRDTGELFF. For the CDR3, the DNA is TGTGCCAGCAGGCCAGGGGGACGGGACACCGGGGAGCTGTTTTTT.

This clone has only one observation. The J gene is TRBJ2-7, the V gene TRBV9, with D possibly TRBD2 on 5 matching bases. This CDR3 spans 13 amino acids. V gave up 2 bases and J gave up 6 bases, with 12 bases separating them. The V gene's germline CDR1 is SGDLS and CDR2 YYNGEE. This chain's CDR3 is CASSVEPEVEQYF. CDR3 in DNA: TGTGCCAGCAGCGTGGAACCGGAGGTCGAGCAGTACTTC.

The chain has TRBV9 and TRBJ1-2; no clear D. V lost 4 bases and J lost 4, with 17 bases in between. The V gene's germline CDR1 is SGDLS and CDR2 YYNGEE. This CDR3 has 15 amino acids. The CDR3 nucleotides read TGTGCCAGCAGCATTTTAGACGAGACCATCTATGGCTACACCTTC. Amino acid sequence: CASSILDETIYGYTF.

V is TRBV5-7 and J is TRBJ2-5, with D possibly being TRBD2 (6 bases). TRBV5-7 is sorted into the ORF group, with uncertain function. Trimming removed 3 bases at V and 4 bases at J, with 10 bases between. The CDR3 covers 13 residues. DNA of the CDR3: TGTGCCAGCAGCTGCCCCGGGGGAGAGACCCAGTACTTC. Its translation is CASSCPGGETQYF.

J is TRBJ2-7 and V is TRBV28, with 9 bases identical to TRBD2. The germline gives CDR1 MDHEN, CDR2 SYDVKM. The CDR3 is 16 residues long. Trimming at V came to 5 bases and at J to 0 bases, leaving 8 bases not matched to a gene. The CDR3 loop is CASSTPASGDSYEQYF. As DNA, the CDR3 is TGTGCCAGCAGTACCCCCGCTAGCGGGGACTCCTACGAGCAGTACTTC. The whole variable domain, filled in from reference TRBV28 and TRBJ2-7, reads DVKVTQSSRYLVKRTGEKVFLECVQDMDHENMFWYRQDPGLGLRLIYFSYDVKMKEKGDIPEGYSVSREKKERFSLILESASTNQTSMYLCASSTPASGDSYEQYFGPGTRLTVT.

CDR3 loop: CASSDLGETQYF. The CDR3 DNA is TGCGCCAGCAGTGATTTGGGAGAGACGCAGTATTTT. V gene TRBV10-2 combines with J gene TRBJ2-3; D may be TRBD2 (5 bases). Trimming pared 3 bases from V and 9 bases from J, leaving 10 bases between. This CDR3 is built from 12 residues. Germline V gene data show CDR1 as WSHSY and CDR2 as SAAADI.

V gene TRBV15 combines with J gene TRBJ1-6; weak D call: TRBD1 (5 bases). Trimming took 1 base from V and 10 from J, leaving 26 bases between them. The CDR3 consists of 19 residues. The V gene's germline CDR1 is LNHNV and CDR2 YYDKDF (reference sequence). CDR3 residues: CATSRGGGTDLLVASPLHF. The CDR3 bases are TGTGCCACCAGCAGAGGAGGTGGGACCGATTTATTGGTTGCGTCACCCCTCCACTTT.